These T cell receptor beta chains were read from a single sample in a study of early T cells in non-severe SARS-CoV-2 infection. One entry per CDR3 protein results from TCRdb running MiXCR on the 5' RACE reads. The repertoire includes about 66,000 distinct CDR3 sequences, roughly 18% of them detected once, and approximately 9% sits in the top ten. The starting material was whole blood, obtained at baseline. The receptors originated from an adult who was a healthcare worker with PCR-confirmed SARS-CoV-2 infection or an uninfected control (not recorded which). Both conserved end residues are part of each CDR3.

V gene | CDR3 protein
TRBV12-3/TRBV12-4 | CASSRTYGDTEAFF
TRBV7-6 | CASSSRGNNSPLHF
TRBV25-1 | CASKGRLGTDTQYF
TRBV11-2 | CASSPSGSSHEQYF
TRBV20-1 | CSARQPGTGDSSPLHF
TRBV20-1 | CSARDITAGATDTQYF
TRBV28 | CASSLYQGLSEQYF
TRBV20-1 | CSAIPGATGDTQYF
TRBV20-1 | CSANQVSYNEQFF
TRBV10-3 | CAISVGDTSYEQYF
TRBV5-1 | CASSGGQVNYGYTF
TRBV7-2 | CASSLGVSSYNEQFF
TRBV20-1 | CSARVASGQETQYF
TRBV7-2 | CASSLRRQGPYEQYF
TRBV3-1 | CASSRRFPGTSGETQYF
TRBV5-1 | CASSSRTGGEDEAFF
TRBV10-3 | CAIRRGPDYEQYF
TRBV5-6 | CASARAVTDTQYF
TRBV7-9 | CASSLAGTGSTGELFF
TRBV7-9 | CASSVANTGELFF
TRBV5-4 | CASSSSGTYTQYF
TRBV6-6 | CASSFRTITNSPLHF
TRBV5-6 | CASSSPSLGDTQYF
TRBV7-2 | CASSISKGSYEQYF
TRBV6-2/TRBV6-3 | CATQYLNTGELFF
TRBV20-1 | CSARDRLDGEQYF
TRBV7-9 | CASSSQTSGRFYEQYF
TRBV12-3/TRBV12-4 | CASSFVPRDF
TRBV7-6 | CASSFRDSNYEQYF
TRBV6-5 | CASSYLNGKDTQYF
TRBV7-9 | CASSATKDNSNQPQHF
TRBV6-4 | CASSLTSGSNEQFF
TRBV18 | CASSPSVAKNIQYF
TRBV6-5 | CATWPGGNYGYTF
TRBV29-1 | CSVEELAGDSTNEKLFF
TRBV7-6 | CASSLAGDRGPETQYF
TRBV20-1 | CSASRGAGEKLFF
TRBV10-2 | CASNPGLALTNEQFF
TRBV13 | CASSLGRGKSSGNTIYF